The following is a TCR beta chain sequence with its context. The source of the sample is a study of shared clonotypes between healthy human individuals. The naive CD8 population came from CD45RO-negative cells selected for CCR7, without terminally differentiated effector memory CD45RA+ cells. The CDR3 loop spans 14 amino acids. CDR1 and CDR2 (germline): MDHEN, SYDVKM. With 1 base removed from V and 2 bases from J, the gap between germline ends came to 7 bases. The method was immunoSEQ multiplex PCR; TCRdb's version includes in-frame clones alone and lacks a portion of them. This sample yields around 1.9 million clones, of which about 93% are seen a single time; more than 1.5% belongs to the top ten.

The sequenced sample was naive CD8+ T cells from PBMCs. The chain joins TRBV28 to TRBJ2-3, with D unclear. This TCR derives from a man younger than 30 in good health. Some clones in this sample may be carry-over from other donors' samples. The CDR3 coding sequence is TGTGCCAGCAGTTTATTTAGAGACACAGATACGCAGTATTTT. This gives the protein CASSLFRDTDTQYF.